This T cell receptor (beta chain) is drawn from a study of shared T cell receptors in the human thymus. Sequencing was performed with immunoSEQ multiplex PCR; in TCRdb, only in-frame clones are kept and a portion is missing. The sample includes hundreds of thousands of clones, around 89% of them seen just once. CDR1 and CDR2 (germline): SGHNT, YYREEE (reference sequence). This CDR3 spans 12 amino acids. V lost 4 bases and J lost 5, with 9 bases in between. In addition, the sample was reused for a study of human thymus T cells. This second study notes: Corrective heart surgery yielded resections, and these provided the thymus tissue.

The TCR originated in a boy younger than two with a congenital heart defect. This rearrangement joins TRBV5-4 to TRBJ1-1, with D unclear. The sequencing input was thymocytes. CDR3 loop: CASSPPGTEAFF. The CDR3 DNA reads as TGTGCCAGCAGCCCTCCCGGGACTGAAGCTTTCTTT.